A selection of T cell receptor beta chains follows, all from one sample in a study of fetal regulatory T cell absence and autoimmunity. This table comes from immunoSEQ multiplex PCR, and its TCRdb copy is limited to in-frame clones, with some not included. The sample holds approximately 94,000 clones; roughly 78% are singletons and the top ten take roughly 2%. The source material was pancreas tissue. The receptors come from a male donor with IPEX syndrome. CDR3s include the opening cysteine and the closing phenylalanine or tryptophan. Each record gives: D gene, J gene, clone size, V gene, CDR3 protein, CDR3 DNA. D genes are given only for firm matches. Part of the rows lack a size; the others show once, few, many or a class for expanded clones.

TRBD1 | TRBJ2-5 | NA | TRBV7-2 | CASSPRDRGRETQYF | TGTGCCAGCAGCCCCCGGGACAGGGGGCGAGAGACCCAGTACTTC
TRBD2 | TRBJ2-2 | NA | TRBV7-9 | CASSLGLAGTGELFF | TGTGCCAGCAGCTTAGGACTAGCGGGCACCGGGGAGCTGTTTTTT
NA | TRBJ2-3 | NA | TRBV7-2 | CASSLGATDTQYF | TGTGCCAGCAGCTTAGGGGCAACAGATACGCAGTATTTT
TRBD2 | TRBJ2-7 | NA | TRBV4-1 | CASSRMIAGGPYEQYF | TGCGCCAGCAGCCGGATGATAGCGGGAGGGCCCTACGAGCAGTACTTC
TRBD2 | TRBJ2-1 | NA | TRBV7-2 | CASSQRLAGGLENEQFF | TGTGCCAGCAGCCAACGACTAGCGGGAGGGCTCGAGAATGAGCAGTTCTTC
NA | TRBJ1-2 | NA | TRBV27 | CASSLAGYNYGYTF | TGTGCCAGCAGTTTGGCGGGATATAACTATGGCTACACCTTC
TRBD1 | TRBJ1-2 | once | TRBV10-3 | CAISALRQGQDYGYTF | TGTGCCATCAGTGCCTTACGACAGGGTCAGGACTATGGCTACACCTTC
NA | TRBJ1-5 | NA | TRBV5-6 | CASSWAGANQPQHF | TGTGCCAGCAGCTGGGCGGGGGCCAATCAGCCCCAGCATTTT
NA | TRBJ1-6 | NA | TRBV5-6 | CASSLRGPSSYNSPLHF | TGTGCCAGCAGCTTGAGGGGCCCTAGCTCCTATAATTCACCCCTCCACTTT
NA | TRBJ2-1 | few | TRBV10-1 | CASSERLFNEQFF | TGCGCCAGCAGTGAGAGGCTATTCAATGAGCAGTTCTTC
NA | TRBJ2-7 | few | TRBV10-2 | CASSGTYEQYF | TGCGCCAGCAGTGGGACCTACGAGCAGTACTTC
TRBD2 | TRBJ2-1 | NA | TRBV4-1 | CASSPLSGRETDNEQFF | TGCGCCAGCAGCCCTCTCTCAGGGCGGGAGACAGACAATGAGCAGTTCTTC
TRBD1 | TRBJ1-6 | NA | TRBV27 | CASSLSYTYWDRVPNSPLHF | TGTGCCAGCAGTTTATCATACACCTATTGGGACAGGGTCCCTAATTCACCCCTCCACTTT
NA | TRBJ1-6 | NA | TRBV7-9 | CASSLGAVRDRSPLHF | TGTGCCAGCAGCTTAGGCGCCGTCAGGGATCGGTCACCCCTCCACTTT
NA | TRBJ1-2 | NA | TRBV2 | CASSLTGGHYGYTF | TGTGCCAGCAGTCTAACGGGGGGCCACTATGGCTACACCTTC
TRBD2 | TRBJ2-5 | NA | TRBV6-6 | CASSYPGTSGETQYF | TGTGCCAGCAGTTACCCAGGGACTAGCGGAGAGACCCAGTACTTC
NA | TRBJ2-3 | NA | TRBV4-1 | CASSQGAADTQYF | TGCGCCAGCAGCCAAGGGGCAGCCGATACGCAGTATTTT
TRBD2 | TRBJ2-7 | NA | TRBV4-3 | CASSHVASGGAYEQYF | TGCGCCAGCAGCCATGTTGCGAGCGGGGGCGCATACGAGCAGTACTTC
NA | TRBJ1-5 | NA | TRBV2 | CASSSRTVAGQPQHF | TGTGCCAGCAGTTCTAGGACCGTGGCGGGTCAGCCCCAGCATTTT
NA | TRBJ2-7 | NA | TRBV5-1 | CASSFSLRRRGLPNYEQYF | TGCGCCAGCAGCTTCAGTCTACGCCGCCGTGGACTACCGAACTACGAGCAGTACTTC
NA | TRBJ2-1 | NA | TRBV11-2 | CASSLGGTPNNEQFF | TGTGCCAGCAGCTTAGGCGGGACACCCAACAATGAGCAGTTCTTC
NA | TRBJ2-1 | NA | TRBV4-1 | CASSQDSYNEQFF | TGCGCCAGCAGCCAAGACTCCTACAATGAGCAGTTCTTC
NA | TRBJ1-2 | NA | TRBV18 | CASSPQGGIPNYGYTF | TGTGCCAGCTCACCACAGGGGGGGATCCCTAACTATGGCTACACCTTC
NA | TRBJ2-5 | NA | TRBV6-6 | CASSLSWVEAQYF | TGTGCCAGCAGCCTAAGCTGGGTCGAGGCCCAGTACTTC
TRBD2 | TRBJ2-1 | NA | TRBV30 | CAWSGSSGRKWNEQFF | TGTGCCTGGAGTGGTTCCAGCGGGAGAAAATGGAATGAGCAGTTCTTC
NA | TRBJ2-3 | NA | TRBV2 | CASSRADTQYF | TGTGCCAGCTCGCGGGCAGATACGCAGTATTTT
TRBD2 | TRBJ2-7 | NA | TRBV4-1 | CASSPLIVLAGSPRYEQYF | TGCGCCAGCAGCCCCCTAATCGTGCTAGCGGGATCTCCTCGCTACGAGCAGTACTTC
NA | TRBJ2-1 | NA | TRBV7-8 | CASSQPGTYYNEQFF | TGTGCCAGCAGCCAACCAGGGACATACTACAATGAGCAGTTCTTC
NA | TRBJ2-7 | NA | TRBV10-3 | CAISESRRGAGEQYF | TGTGCCATCAGTGAGTCGAGGAGGGGGGCGGGGGAGCAGTACTTC
TRBD2 | TRBJ2-7 | NA | TRBV5-1 | CASSLLAGEQYF | TGCGCCAGCAGCTTGCTAGCGGGAGAGCAGTACTTC
NA | TRBJ2-1 | NA | TRBV11-3 | CASSLGASNEQFF | TGTGCCAGCAGCTTAGGGGCCTCCAATGAGCAGTTCTTC